This entry describes one TCR beta chain. Antigen unknown. Assay: immunoSEQ multiplex PCR; the TCRdb copy retains only in-frame clones and omits some. The sample carries about 82,000 clones, 80% to 90% recorded once. These data originate in a study of T cell responses to AZD1222 COVID-19 vaccine. Study results and caveats: Across spike, vaccine-associated CD4 TCRs were found, dominant at 160-218 and 743-854.

Per germline, CDR1 SGHRS and CDR2 YFSETQ. With 1 base removed from V and 0 bases from J, the gap between germline ends came to 7 bases. This CDR3 contains 14 residues. Sequences were derived from peripheral blood, sampled on day 0 of AZD1222 vaccination. This receptor was obtained from an adult in good health. The rearrangement joins TRBV5-1 to TRBJ1-2; the D is unclear. The CDR3 sequence: CASSLIATNYGYTF. In DNA, the CDR3 is TGCGCCAGCAGCTTGATCGCCACTAACTATGGCTACACCTTC.